This paragraph covers one T cell receptor beta chain sequence. The sample originates from a study of blood T cell repertoires in COVID-19. Sequencing was performed with immunoSEQ multiplex PCR; in TCRdb, only in-frame clones are kept and a portion is missing. The sample carries 150,000 to 200,000 clones, approximately 91% recorded once. This CDR3 has 15 amino acids. V was pared by 5 bases and J by 5 bases, with 8 bases of the junction left unmatched. CDR1 MRHNA and CDR2 SNTAGT come from the germline V gene. The rearrangement uses TRBV6-4 and TRBJ2-5, with 10 bases identical to TRBD2. This TCR was sampled from a woman between 18 and 29 years old who had recovered from COVID-19. The material sequenced was PBMCs or T cells enriched from blood (not recorded which). CDR3 protein: CASSPSSGSGETQYF. The CDR3 DNA reads as TGTGCCAGCAGTCCTTCTAGCGGGAGCGGGGAGACCCAGTACTTC.